This T cell receptor (beta chain) was observed in a study of Ad26.COV2.S vaccination and SARS-CoV-2 variants. Across the whole study: Intramuscular Ad26.COV2.S doses were given once or twice, 56 days apart.

J gave up 7 bases and V 7 bases, and 6 bases lay outside the gene matches. This CDR3 spans 14 amino acids. The V gene's germline CDR1 is LNHDA and CDR2 SQIVND (reference sequence). Treatment meaning: about 20 received Ad26.COV2.S at low or high dose, single or two shots; roughly five received placebo; per-sample allocation not given. Specimen acquisition occurred on day 63 following the initial vaccine or placebo injection. The donor was a Boston adult aged 18-55 years. Assay: immunoSEQ multiplex PCR; the TCRdb copy retains only in-frame clones and omits some. The top ten hold 1.5% to 2% of the sample, which has some 410,000 clones, around 92% seen once.

Sequences were derived from peripheral blood, sampled in a trial of Ad26.COV2.S vaccine versus placebo. The V call is TRBV19, the J call TRBJ1-4; TRBD1 matches 10 bases. The receptor comes from a person between 18 and 65 years old who received the Ad26.COV2.S COVID-19 vaccine or a placebo. The CDR3 loop reads CASTRGQGFEKLFF. CDR3 sequence (DNA): TGTGCCAGTACGAGGGGACAGGGGTTTGAAAAACTGTTTTTT.